This T cell receptor (beta chain) came from a study of neurological immune-mediated disorders. Findings of the study overall: Expansion of TCR clones was greatest in HTLV-1-associated myelopathy and smallest in multiple sclerosis, where it fell below that of healthy controls.

This clonotype was observed at least ten times. What it recognizes is unknown. Time point of the sample: longitudinal time-point 3. TCRdb redid the calling of the 5' RACE reads with MiXCR, one entry per CDR3 protein. The data contain 84,000 or so distinct CDR3 sequences, roughly 4.3% of them singletons. This CDR3 comprises 15 residues. The germline V and J ends were trimmed by 4 bases and 3 bases, with 13 bases remaining between them. Germline CDR1 is LGHNA and CDR2 is YNFKEQ. The sequence was collected from a woman aged 55 to 70 with multiple sclerosis. The chain couples TRBV4-2 to TRBJ1-5; D is ambiguous. The sequencing sample was made of PBMCs. The CDR3 protein is CASSPDPGDNQPQHF. The DNA of the CDR3 is TGTGCCAGCAGCCCCGACCCAGGTGACAATCAGCCCCAGCATTTT.